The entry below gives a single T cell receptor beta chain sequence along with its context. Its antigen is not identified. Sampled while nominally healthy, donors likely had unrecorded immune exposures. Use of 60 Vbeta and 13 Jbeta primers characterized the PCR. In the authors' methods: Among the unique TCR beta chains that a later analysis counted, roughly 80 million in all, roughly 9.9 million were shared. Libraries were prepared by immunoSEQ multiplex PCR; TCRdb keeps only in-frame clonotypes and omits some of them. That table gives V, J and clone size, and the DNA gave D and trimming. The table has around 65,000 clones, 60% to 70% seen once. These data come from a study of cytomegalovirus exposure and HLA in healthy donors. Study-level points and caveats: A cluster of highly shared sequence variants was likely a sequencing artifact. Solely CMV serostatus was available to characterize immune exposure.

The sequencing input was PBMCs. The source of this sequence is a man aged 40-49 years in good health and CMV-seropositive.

In DNA, the CDR3 is TGTGCTAGTGGTTTGGCCGGGGTGGATGAGCAGTTCTTC. Its translation: CASGLAGVDEQFF. The V and J genes are TRBV12-5 and TRBJ2-1; perhaps TRBD2 as D (5 bases). CDR3 size: 13 residues. V was cut by 1 base and J by 8 bases, with 9 bases left in between. Germline CDR1 LGHNT, CDR2 FRNRAP.